The 17 T cell receptor beta chains listed next were all sequenced from one sample in a study of response to subunit inactivated influenza vaccine. TCRdb fed the RT-PCR reads into MiXCR, producing one record per CDR3 protein. The table shows around 850,000 distinct CDR3 sequences, with around 18% occurring only once. Sequenced material: PBMCs from blood, taken 5 days after vaccination. These TCRs come from a man aged 45-65 years who received an inactivated influenza vaccine.

The chain uses TRBV5-6 and TRBJ2-5; TRBD1 aligns across 7 bases. The J segment lost 3 bases and the V segment lost 4 bases, leaving 15 bases of the junction unmatched. The CDR3 is 17 amino acids. Germline-derived CDR1 and CDR2 are SGHDT and YYEEEE. Here the CDR3 DNA reads TGTGCCAGCAGCCTTTTGCGGACAGGAGGCCCTAAAGAGACCCAGTACTTC. Translated, it gives CASSLLRTGGPKETQYF. Full variable domain (remainder filled in from reference TRBV5-6 and TRBJ2-5): DAGVTQSPTHLIKTRGQQVTLRCSPKSGHDTVSWYQQALGQGPQFIFQYYEEEERQRGNFPDRFSGHQFPNYSSELNVNALLLGDSALYLCASSLLRTGGPKETQYFGPGTRLLVL.

This clonotype appeared many times. The rearrangement joins TRBV7-9 to TRBJ2-3; D remains unclear. The length of the CDR3 is 11 residues. Trimming took 5 bases from V and 5 from J, leaving 5 bases between them. CDR1 is SEHNR, CDR2 FQNEAQ, per germline (reference sequence). CDR3 coding DNA: TGTGCCAGCAGCCCCCGAGATACGCAGTATTTT. Translating it yields CASSPRDTQYF.

The count of this clonotype is one. The rearrangement links TRBV6-1 to TRBJ2-7, with D possibly being TRBD1 (7 bases). V lost 6 bases, J lost 3 bases, and 18 bases lay in between. The V gene's germline CDR1 is MNHNS and CDR2 SASEGT. This CDR3 is built from 15 residues. CDR3 sequence reads: CASRGATGTVYEQYF. The CDR3, as DNA: TGTGCCAGCAGGGGAGCGACAGGGACTGTCTACGAGCAGTACTTC.

Only a few counts were recorded for this clonotype. The chain joins TRBV10-3 to TRBJ1-6; TRBD1 agrees at 9 bases. The germline CDR1 and CDR2 sequences are ENHRY and SYGVKD. The CDR3 runs to 16 residues. Unmatched junction bases numbered 5, after V lost 2 bases and J lost 6 bases. CDR3 amino acids: CAISERTGASNSPLHF. For the CDR3, the DNA is TGTGCCATCAGTGAGAGGACAGGGGCTTCTAATTCACCCCTCCACTTT.

J is TRBJ1-1 and V is TRBV20-1; no clear D. The CDR3 covers 12 residues. Trimming stripped 1 base from V and 6 bases from J, with 9 bases between. Germline values: CDR1 DFQATT, CDR2 SNEGSKA (reference sequence). The CDR3 loop reads CSARGGMSEAFF. CDR3 DNA: TGCAGTGCTAGAGGAGGGATGTCTGAAGCTTTCTTT.

The chain uses TRBV18 and TRBJ2-5; D is perhaps TRBD1 or TRBD2 (6 bases each). CDR1 is KGHSH and CDR2 is LQKENI in the germline V gene. CDR3 size: 16 residues. V was cut by 5 bases and J by 2 bases, with 18 bases left in between. The CDR3 reads CASSYFRQEGQETQYF. The CDR3 DNA reads as TGTGCCAGCTCATATTTCCGACAGGAGGGTCAAGAGACCCAGTACTTC.

V gene TRBV5-1 combines with J gene TRBJ2-2; 9 nucleotides align to TRBD2. CDR1 and CDR2 from the germline V gene are SGHRS and YFSETQ. The trim removed 1 base at V and 5 bases at J, leaving 6 bases unmatched. The CDR3 has 16 residues. The CDR3 here is CASSLTAGGPTGELFF. In nucleotides, the CDR3 is TGCGCCAGCAGCTTGACTGCGGGGGGGCCTACCGGGGAGCTGTTTTTT.

This clonotype was seen only a few times. The junction does not match germline at one end; this may be a read error. This chain uses TRBV25-1 with TRBJ2-7, with D possibly being TRBD1 (6 bases). This CDR3 has 12 residues. Per the germline V gene, CDR1 is MGHDK and CDR2 is SYGVNS. Here the CDR3 reads CASSFNRAELSF. CDR3 DNA sequence: TGTGCCAGCAGTTTTAACAGGGCGGAACTGTCCTTC.

This clonotype has a handful of counts. V and J are TRBV6-5 and TRBJ1-2; D perhaps matches TRBD1 (5 bases). Between the trimmed V and J ends, which lost 4 bases and 0 bases, there was a span of 18 bases. The germline CDR1 and CDR2 sequences are MNHEY and SVGAGI. This CDR3 comprises 17 residues. The CDR3 protein is CASSLLGMGPTNYGYTF. CDR3 nucleotide sequence: TGTGCCAGCAGTTTACTTGGGATGGGGCCAACTAACTATGGCTACACCTTC.

The chain combines TRBV7-9 with TRBJ2-3; 9 bases line up with TRBD2. This CDR3 contains 15 residues. CDR1 SEHNR and CDR2 FQNEAQ come from the germline V gene (reference sequence). Trimming took 5 bases from V and 7 from J; bases not matched to a gene: 10. CDR3 in DNA: TGTGCCAGCAGCCCACGGGGGACTAGCCTAAATACGCAGTATTTT. Translating gives CASSPRGTSLNTQYF.

This clonotype has a count of ten or more. The chain recombines TRBV7-9 with TRBJ1-2; a weak D match, TRBD1 (6 bases). The CDR3 is 16 amino acids. Trimming stripped 0 bases from V and 5 bases from J, with 16 bases between. In germline, CDR1 is SEHNR, CDR2 FQNEAQ (reference sequence). CDR3 region: CASSLATGKGRYGYTF. CDR3 nucleotide sequence: TGTGCCAGCAGCTTAGCAACAGGGAAGGGGAGGTATGGCTACACCTTC.

This clonotype has just a few counts. The V call is TRBV20-1, the J call TRBJ2-4; 7 nucleotides match TRBD2. Germline lookup yields CDR1 DFQATT and CDR2 SNEGSKA (reference sequence). The junction had 4 bases not matched to a gene; V was cut back by 6 bases and J by 2 bases. The CDR3 consists of 13 residues. DNA of the CDR3: TGCAGTGCCGCGCGGGGGTCCAAAAACATTCAGTACTTC. Its protein product is CSAARGSKNIQYF.

CDR3 protein: CSVIGTRHPFYQETQYF. For the CDR3, the DNA is TGCAGCGTTATCGGGACTAGACATCCCTTTTACCAAGAGACCCAGTACTTC. The genes are TRBV29-1 and TRBJ2-5; 8 bases agree with TRBD2. Germline-derived CDR1 and CDR2 are SQVTM and ANQGSEA. V dropped 5 bases and J dropped 0; count of bases not matched to a gene: 14. There are 17 residues in the CDR3.

This chain links TRBV5-1 with TRBJ2-3; D remains ambiguous. The CDR3 contains 12 residues. The V end was cut by 6 bases, the J end by 2 bases, with 7 bases between. Germline-derived CDR1 and CDR2 are SGHRS and YFSETQ. The DNA of the CDR3 is TGCGCCAGCACGGTGGACACAGATACGCAGTATTTT. This translates into CASTVDTDTQYF.

The J gene is TRBJ1-6, the V gene TRBV20-1; 8 nucleotides match TRBD1. The trim removed 1 base at V and 0 bases at J, leaving 2 bases unmatched. The CDR3 totals 16 residues. Germline CDR1 reads DFQATT; CDR2 reads SNEGSKA (reference sequence). The CDR3: CSARAGQGSYNSPLHF. DNA for the CDR3: TGCAGTGCTAGAGCCGGACAGGGCTCCTATAATTCACCCCTCCACTTT.

On this clonotype itself: The limits of the CDR3 on the DNA are not certain, so only TCRdb's listed CDR3 is given. This chain uses TRBV28 with TRBJ2-6; the table's D call TRBD2 went unverified against the DNA. Germline-derived CDR1 and CDR2 are MDHEN and SYDVKM. Both ends counted, the CDR3 spans 17 residues. CDR3 protein: CASSLAQAYSGANVLTF.

This clonotype has a handful of counts. The chain employs TRBV7-2 and TRBJ2-1; maybe TRBD1 (6 bases). Germline CDR1 and CDR2: SGHTA and FQGNSA. The CDR3 spans 14 residues. Trimming took off 2 bases at V and 5 bases at J, with 10 bases between the two ends. CDR3 amino acids: CASSLYRENNEQFF. The CDR3 DNA follows: TGTGCCAGCAGCTTATACAGGGAAAACAATGAGCAGTTCTTC.